Listed below are T cell receptor beta chains from one sample, sequenced in a study of shared clonotypes between healthy human individuals. The protocol was immunoSEQ multiplex PCR, while the TCRdb copy is restricted to in-frame clones and leaves out a portion. The table includes about 510,000 clones, 75% to 80% detected once. Sequenced: PBMCs. All receptors derive from a woman aged 40 to 50 in good health. Some clones in this sample may be carry-over from other donors' samples. The CDR3 runs from the conserved cysteine through the conserved F or W. D genes are given only for firm matches. Clone size, where shown, is once, few, many, or a class for clones that have expanded.

CDR3nt: TGTGCCAGCAGTGCATCGCAGGGGGCTAGCGAGCAGTACTTC
CDR3aa: CASSASQGASEQYF
d_gene: TRBD1
j_gene: TRBJ2-7
abundance: many
v_gene: TRBV6-4

CDR3nt: TGTGCCAGCTCACCAGGGACAGGAGAGACCCAGTACTTC
CDR3aa: CASSPGTGETQYF
d_gene: TRBD1
j_gene: TRBJ2-5
abundance: -
v_gene: TRBV18

CDR3nt: TGTGCCAGCAGCCAAGACGCACTATTTGGATGGTCAGGGTCTGGAAACACCATATATTTT
CDR3aa: CASSQDALFGWSGSGNTIYF
d_gene: -
j_gene: TRBJ1-3
abundance: few
v_gene: TRBV14

CDR3nt: TGTGCCAGCAGTGGGGACAGGGGGCAAGAGACCCAGTACTTC
CDR3aa: CASSGDRGQETQYF
d_gene: TRBD1
j_gene: TRBJ2-5
abundance: -
v_gene: TRBV2

CDR3nt: TGTGCCAGCAGCTTGGTCGGCAGGGGTGGCACCGGGGAGCTGTTTTTT
CDR3aa: CASSLVGRGGTGELFF
d_gene: -
j_gene: TRBJ2-2
abundance: -
v_gene: TRBV5-6

CDR3nt: TGTGCCAGCAGCTCTAGCTGGGGCACCTACGAGCAGTACTTC
CDR3aa: CASSSSWGTYEQYF
d_gene: -
j_gene: TRBJ2-7
abundance: few
v_gene: TRBV11-2

CDR3nt: TGTGCCAGCAGTGAAGATAGTAGGGTTTGGGGCTACACCTTC
CDR3aa: CASSEDSRVWGYTF
d_gene: -
j_gene: TRBJ1-2
abundance: -
v_gene: TRBV2

CDR3nt: TGTGCCAGCAGTTTGGGGCAGAACTATGGCTACACCTTC
CDR3aa: CASSLGQNYGYTF
d_gene: -
j_gene: TRBJ1-2
abundance: -
v_gene: TRBV28

CDR3nt: TGCGCCAGCAGCTTGGTTGACACGAACACTGAAGCTTTCTTT
CDR3aa: CASSLVDTNTEAFF
d_gene: -
j_gene: TRBJ1-1
abundance: few
v_gene: TRBV5-1

CDR3nt: TGTGCCAGCAGCTTAGGGATCTCTGGGGCCAACGTCCTGACTTTC
CDR3aa: CASSLGISGANVLTF
d_gene: -
j_gene: TRBJ2-6
abundance: -
v_gene: TRBV11-2

CDR3nt: TGTGCCAGCAACACCAGAACCTACGAGCAGTACTTC
CDR3aa: CASNTRTYEQYF
d_gene: -
j_gene: TRBJ2-7
abundance: few
v_gene: TRBV6-1

CDR3nt: TGTGCCAGCAGCTTAGATATAACAGGGTACCAGCCCCAGCATTTT
CDR3aa: CASSLDITGYQPQHF
d_gene: -
j_gene: TRBJ1-5
abundance: -
v_gene: TRBV7-2

CDR3nt: TGTGCCAGCAGCCCGGCTGACAGGGACAATCAGCCCCAGCATTTT
CDR3aa: CASSPADRDNQPQHF
d_gene: TRBD1
j_gene: TRBJ1-5
abundance: once
v_gene: TRBV28

CDR3nt: TGTGCCAGCAGCCCGGGGGGCGGGAGGGTGTATGAGCAGTTCTTC
CDR3aa: CASSPGGGRVYEQFF
d_gene: TRBD2
j_gene: TRBJ2-1
abundance: -
v_gene: TRBV11-2

CDR3nt: TGTGCCAGCTCACCTGGGGGCGCGATGAACACTGAAGCTTTCTTT
CDR3aa: CASSPGGAMNTEAFF
d_gene: -
j_gene: TRBJ1-1
abundance: -
v_gene: TRBV18

CDR3nt: TGTGCCAGCGGGGGGACTATAGAGACCCAGTACTTC
CDR3aa: CASGGTIETQYF
d_gene: TRBD2
j_gene: TRBJ2-5
abundance: -
v_gene: TRBV2

CDR3nt: TGTGCCAGTAGCCGGACTAGCGGGAGCACCGGGGAGCTGTTTTTT
CDR3aa: CASSRTSGSTGELFF
d_gene: TRBD2
j_gene: TRBJ2-2
abundance: many
v_gene: TRBV19

CDR3nt: TGTGCCAGCAGCCCCCCCTGGACAGGGGGCGGAGAGACCCAGTACTTC
CDR3aa: CASSPPWTGGGETQYF
d_gene: TRBD1
j_gene: TRBJ2-5
abundance: -
v_gene: TRBV7-6

CDR3nt: TGTGCCAGCGGCGGCTGGTATCCCTACGAGCAGTACTTC
CDR3aa: CASGGWYPYEQYF
d_gene: -
j_gene: TRBJ2-7
abundance: -
v_gene: TRBV9

CDR3nt: TGTGCCAGCAATCCGGGGACCTACAATGAGCAGTTCTTC
CDR3aa: CASNPGTYNEQFF
d_gene: -
j_gene: TRBJ2-1
abundance: -
v_gene: TRBV7-2

CDR3nt: TGTGCCAGCAGTTGGAGTAGCGGCGGGGAGCTGTTTTTT
CDR3aa: CASSWSSGGELFF
d_gene: -
j_gene: TRBJ2-2
abundance: -
v_gene: TRBV27

CDR3nt: TGCGCCAGCAGCTCGGGACAGGGAGCCTACAATGAGCAGTTCTTC
CDR3aa: CASSSGQGAYNEQFF
d_gene: TRBD1
j_gene: TRBJ2-1
abundance: -
v_gene: TRBV5-1

CDR3nt: TGCGCCAGCAGCTTGGAAGTTGTAGATACGCAGTATTTT
CDR3aa: CASSLEVVDTQYF
d_gene: -
j_gene: TRBJ2-3
abundance: -
v_gene: TRBV5-1

CDR3nt: TGTGCCAGCAGCCCCATGAGGGGGAGGGACTACACCGGGGAGCTGTTTTTT
CDR3aa: CASSPMRGRDYTGELFF
d_gene: -
j_gene: TRBJ2-2
abundance: -
v_gene: TRBV7-2

CDR3nt: TGTGCCAGCAGGCGAGGTTATGAAGCTTTCTTT
CDR3aa: CASRRGYEAFF
d_gene: -
j_gene: TRBJ1-1
abundance: -
v_gene: TRBV25-1

CDR3nt: TGTGCCAGCAGTGGGAGCGACAGCAATCAGCCCCAGCATTTT
CDR3aa: CASSGSDSNQPQHF
d_gene: -
j_gene: TRBJ1-5
abundance: -
v_gene: TRBV2

CDR3nt: TGCGCCAGCAGCCAAGAGTTCCTTGTTCGGGCAGCCAGCAATCAGCCCCAGCATTTT
CDR3aa: CASSQEFLVRAASNQPQHF
d_gene: -
j_gene: TRBJ1-5
abundance: -
v_gene: TRBV4-1

CDR3nt: TGTGCCTGGACGGGGAAGGAGACCCAGTACTTC
CDR3aa: CAWTGKETQYF
d_gene: -
j_gene: TRBJ2-5
abundance: -
v_gene: TRBV30

CDR3nt: TGTGCCAGCAGCCCCGGACAGGGGACGCCCCAGCATTTT
CDR3aa: CASSPGQGTPQHF
d_gene: TRBD1
j_gene: TRBJ1-5
abundance: -
v_gene: TRBV9

CDR3nt: TGTGCCAGCAGTTTAGGCCAGCTAGCCAAAAACATTCAGTACTTC
CDR3aa: CASSLGQLAKNIQYF
d_gene: -
j_gene: TRBJ2-4
abundance: -
v_gene: TRBV28

CDR3nt: TGTGCCAGCAGCCACCGTAGTAGGTTTGGCGGTACAGATACGCAGTATTTT
CDR3aa: CASSHRSRFGGTDTQYF
d_gene: -
j_gene: TRBJ2-3
abundance: -
v_gene: TRBV5-6

CDR3nt: TGTGCCTTAGCCGGGGCGGGAGTGCGAGGCACAGATACGCAGTATTTT
CDR3aa: CALAGAGVRGTDTQYF
d_gene: TRBD2
j_gene: TRBJ2-3
abundance: -
v_gene: TRBV30

CDR3nt: TGTGCCAGTAGTATAGATAAGGGGACAGGGGGTTCCTACGAGCAGTACTTC
CDR3aa: CASSIDKGTGGSYEQYF
d_gene: TRBD1
j_gene: TRBJ2-7
abundance: once
v_gene: TRBV19

CDR3nt: TGTGCCAGCAGCTTAGCCGCACCCCAGACTCGGCAGCCCCAGCATTTT
CDR3aa: CASSLAAPQTRQPQHF
d_gene: -
j_gene: TRBJ1-5
abundance: -
v_gene: TRBV7-8

CDR3nt: TGTGCCAGCGGTCCGGGCTACCGCCTCTACGAGCAGTACTTC
CDR3aa: CASGPGYRLYEQYF
d_gene: -
j_gene: TRBJ2-7
abundance: -
v_gene: TRBV28

CDR3nt: TGTGCCAGCAGCTTAGCGGGGGGCACTACACGCAATGAGCAGTTCTTC
CDR3aa: CASSLAGGTTRNEQFF
d_gene: -
j_gene: TRBJ2-1
abundance: once
v_gene: TRBV7-9

CDR3nt: TGTGCCTGGAGCCGGACTGAAGCTTTCTTT
CDR3aa: CAWSRTEAFF
d_gene: -
j_gene: TRBJ1-1
abundance: few
v_gene: TRBV30

CDR3nt: TGTGCCAGCAGCTTGGGTCCCCGGGACAAGGGCTATGGCTACACCTTC
CDR3aa: CASSLGPRDKGYGYTF
d_gene: -
j_gene: TRBJ1-2
abundance: -
v_gene: TRBV7-9

CDR3nt: TGTGCCAGCAGCTTATGGTCTGACCACGAGCAGTACTTC
CDR3aa: CASSLWSDHEQYF
d_gene: -
j_gene: TRBJ2-7
abundance: -
v_gene: TRBV11-3

CDR3nt: TGCGCCAGCTCCGGGACAGGGGGAGCCAAAAACATTCAGTACTTC
CDR3aa: CASSGTGGAKNIQYF
d_gene: TRBD1
j_gene: TRBJ2-4
abundance: -
v_gene: TRBV5-1

CDR3nt: TGCGCCAGCAGCGCGCGGGACAGGCCCTACGAGCAGTACTTC
CDR3aa: CASSARDRPYEQYF
d_gene: TRBD1
j_gene: TRBJ2-7
abundance: -
v_gene: TRBV5-1

CDR3nt: TGTGCCAGTAGTATCAGGGGTCGGCTCCTTTTTCATGGCTACACCTTC
CDR3aa: CASSIRGRLLFHGYTF
d_gene: -
j_gene: TRBJ1-2
abundance: -
v_gene: TRBV19

CDR3nt: TGTGCCAGCAGCCCGACGGCGGGAGGGTCAGAGACCCAGTACTTC
CDR3aa: CASSPTAGGSETQYF
d_gene: TRBD2
j_gene: TRBJ2-5
abundance: once
v_gene: TRBV11-1

CDR3nt: TGTGCCAGCAGTGGGACAGGGATCTCCTACGAGCAGTACTTC
CDR3aa: CASSGTGISYEQYF
d_gene: TRBD1
j_gene: TRBJ2-7
abundance: -
v_gene: TRBV28

CDR3nt: TGTGCCAGCAGTGAATCTGTTTACTACGAGCAGTACTTC
CDR3aa: CASSESVYYEQYF
d_gene: -
j_gene: TRBJ2-7
abundance: -
v_gene: TRBV2

CDR3nt: TGTGCCAGCAGCCAAGAATATCAAGGCGGCTACACCTTC
CDR3aa: CASSQEYQGGYTF
d_gene: -
j_gene: TRBJ1-2
abundance: many
v_gene: TRBV4-2

CDR3nt: TGTGCCAGCAGTTACTCACCGGGGGCGATCACTGAAGCTTTCTTT
CDR3aa: CASSYSPGAITEAFF
d_gene: -
j_gene: TRBJ1-1
abundance: -
v_gene: TRBV6-5

CDR3nt: TGTGCTAGCAGCTCGGGGACGGCCACCTACAATGAGCAGTTCTTC
CDR3aa: CASSSGTATYNEQFF
d_gene: -
j_gene: TRBJ2-1
abundance: -
v_gene: TRBV7-7

CDR3nt: TGTGCCAGCGGACGAGAGGGGCTCGAGTACAATGAGCAGTTCTTC
CDR3aa: CASGREGLEYNEQFF
d_gene: -
j_gene: TRBJ2-1
abundance: -
v_gene: TRBV27

CDR3nt: TGTGCCACCAGCAGGGGGGGGGACAGCTACGAGCAGTACTTC
CDR3aa: CATSRGGDSYEQYF
d_gene: -
j_gene: TRBJ2-7
abundance: -
v_gene: TRBV15